This is a list of T cell receptor beta chains from one sample in a study of metastatic and nonmetastatic thyroid tumors. TCRdb re-analyzed the PCR reads using MiXCR. In the table there are roughly 20,000 clones, roughly 31% of which are singletons. Input material: blood. These receptors all come from a female donor with papillary thyroid cancer or a benign thyroid nodule (not recorded which). Some clones in this sample may be carry-over from other donors' samples. Each CDR3 is given without its conserved first and last residue. Each record gives: V gene, clone size, CDR3 protein. Expanded clones get a size class; other rows say once, few or many, or leave the size out.

TRBV5-1,once,ASSLGVNNEQF
TRBV5-1,.,ASRSAPTTDTQY
TRBV4-3,.,SSSQVGLPYVEQF
TRBV30,.,AWSAGQGTGYGYT
TRBV6-2/TRBV6-3,.,ASSAGQGVRWGSTEAF
TRBV13,medium-sized,ASTSPGLAGISSTDTQY
TRBV5-1,.,ASSLVANIYNEQF
TRBV6-1,many,ASTSTAYEQY
TRBV4-3,many,ASSQAHASSYEQY
TRBV4-3,many,ASSQEWLAGGLKETQY
TRBV18,.,ASSPRGDGYT
TRBV10-3,once,AISDGKTRVETQY
TRBV18,once,ASSPGQGSTGELF
TRBV2,.,ASSEIGGGADTQY
TRBV27,few,ASSLRASKTGELF
TRBV7-2,many,ASSTRTSTGGEQF
TRBV5-1,.,ASSLARTGYEHY
TRBV27,many,ASSFYGPSTDTQY
TRBV28,.,ASSPQGVREKLF
TRBV20-1,medium-sized,SAQDTSGSVEQY
TRBV24-1,many,ATSDPDSPTNEKLF
TRBV28,medium-sized,ASSFDREASPLH
TRBV6-1,.,ASSEVEQGADEQY
TRBV10-3,few,ATQRGTGGYEQY
TRBV11-2,.,ASSSGGQGLTYEQY
TRBV2,many,ASRDDTYQETQY
TRBV19,medium-sized,ASSWQESEQF
TRBV7-7,.,ASSQPGAGQPQH
TRBV20-1,.,SALDLSNQPQH
TRBV7-2,.,ARTLGIGSNQPQH
TRBV5-1,many,ASTLGAAGLETQY
TRBV2,many,ASSAWVNTEAF
TRBV4-2,.,ASSQSTSGYDYEQY
TRBV5-4,.,ASSLEIGQDYEQY
TRBV4-1,medium-sized,ASSQESSGGSPLH
TRBV5-1,.,ASSSQWGGTEAF
TRBV19,.,ASSRDPLWEQY
TRBV20-1,many,SAPDGTGGSPLH
TRBV28,.,ASSLPSLVNSPLH
TRBV7-2,many,ASSLTGGLSNYGYT
TRBV5-6,.,ASSLVGSQETQY
TRBV30,medium-sized,AWNTGSGNTIY